The entry below gives a single T cell receptor beta chain sequence along with its context. The antigen remains undetermined. Documented time point: week 35, safety follow-up. Each vaccine dose was 300 ug of mutant IDH1 20-mer peptide, with topical imiquimod. Those who donated had recent WHO grade 3 or 4 IDH1-mutant, ATRX-lost astrocytomas. These data belong to a study of a mutant IDH1 vaccine in newly diagnosed glioma. The data were produced by immunoSEQ multiplex PCR, yet TCRdb's version contains in-frame clones alone and is incomplete. The table records about 60,000 clones, about nine tenths of them present only once. Germline V lookup: CDR1 SEHNR, CDR2 FQNEAQ (reference sequence). V lost 0 bases and J lost 4, with 9 bases in between. The CDR3 has 15 amino acids.

The source was PBMCs, collected from a glioma patient whose treatment included an IDH1 peptide vaccine. The chain joins TRBV7-9 to TRBJ1-4, with unresolved D. The clonotype was recovered from a man aged 35 to 55 with glioma. The CDR3 nucleotides read TGTGCCAGCAGCTTAGCCAGAGCTAGTAATGAAAAACTGTTTTTT. Its translation is CASSLARASNEKLFF.